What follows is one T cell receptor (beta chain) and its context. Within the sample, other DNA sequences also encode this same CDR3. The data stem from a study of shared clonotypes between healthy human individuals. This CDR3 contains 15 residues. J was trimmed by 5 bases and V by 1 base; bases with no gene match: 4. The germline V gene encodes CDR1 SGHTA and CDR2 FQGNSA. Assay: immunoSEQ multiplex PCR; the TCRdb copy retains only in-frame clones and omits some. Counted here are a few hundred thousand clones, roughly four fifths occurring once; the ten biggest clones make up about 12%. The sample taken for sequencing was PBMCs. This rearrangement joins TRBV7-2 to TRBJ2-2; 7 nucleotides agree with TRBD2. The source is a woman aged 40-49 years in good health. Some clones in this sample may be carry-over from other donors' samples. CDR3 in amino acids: CASSLVAGVTGELFF. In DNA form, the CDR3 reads TGTGCCAGCAGCTTAGTGGCGGGGGTGACCGGGGAGCTGTTTTTT.